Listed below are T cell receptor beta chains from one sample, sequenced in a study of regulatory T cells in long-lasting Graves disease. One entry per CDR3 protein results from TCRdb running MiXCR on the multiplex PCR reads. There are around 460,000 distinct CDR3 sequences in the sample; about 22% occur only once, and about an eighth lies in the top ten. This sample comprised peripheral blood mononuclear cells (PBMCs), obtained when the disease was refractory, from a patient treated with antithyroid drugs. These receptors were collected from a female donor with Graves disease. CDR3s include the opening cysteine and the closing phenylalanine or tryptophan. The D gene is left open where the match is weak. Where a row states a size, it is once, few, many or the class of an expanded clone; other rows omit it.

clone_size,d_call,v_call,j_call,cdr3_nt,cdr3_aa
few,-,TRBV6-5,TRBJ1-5,TGTGCCAGCAGTTACGGGGCAGGCAGGGATCAGCCCCAGCATTTT,CASSYGAGRDQPQHF
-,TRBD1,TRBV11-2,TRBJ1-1,TGCGCCAGCAGCCCGACAGGGGCCGTTTTAACCGGCCGAGCTTTCTTT,CASSPTGAVLTGRAFF
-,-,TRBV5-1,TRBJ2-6,TGCGCCAGCAGCCGGCGGGACAGCTATGCCGAGTGGGCCAACGTCCTGACTTTC,CASSRRDSYAEWANVLTF
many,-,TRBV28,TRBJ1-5,TGTGCCAGCAGTATTTTGCAGGCAAATCAGCCCCAGCATTTT,CASSILQANQPQHF
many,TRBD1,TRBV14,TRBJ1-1,TGTGCCAGCAGCCACACGACAGGGCTCACTGAAGCTTTCTTT,CASSHTTGLTEAFF
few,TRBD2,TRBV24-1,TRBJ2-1,TGTGCCTCATCCCCGGGACTAGCGGGAGATGAGCAGTTCTTC,CASSPGLAGDEQFF
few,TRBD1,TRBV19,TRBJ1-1,TGTGCCAGCGGACAGGGCAGAGGGAACACTGAAGCTTTCTTT,CASGQGRGNTEAFF
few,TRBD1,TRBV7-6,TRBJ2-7,TGTGCCAGCAGCTTAGTAATTACAGGGGGAGGTGTCTACGAGCAGTACTTC,CASSLVITGGGVYEQYF
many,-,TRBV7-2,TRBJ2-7,TGTGCCAGCAGCTCACCTAACAGCTACGAGCAGTACTTC,CASSSPNSYEQYF
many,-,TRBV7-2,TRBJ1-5,TGTGCCAGCAGCTGGGGGGACCCGAATCAGCCCCAGCATTTT,CASSWGDPNQPQHF
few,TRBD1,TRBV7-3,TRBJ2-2,TGTGCCAGCAGCTTAACCTACAGGGGGAACACCGGGGAGCTGTTTTTT,CASSLTYRGNTGELFF
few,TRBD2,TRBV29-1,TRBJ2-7,TGCAGCGTTGAAGAAAAGCGGGAGAGGTACGAGCAGTACTTC,CSVEEKRERYEQYF
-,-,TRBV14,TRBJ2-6,TGTGCCAGCAGCCAAGATGAGCCTTCGGGCCCAACCGACTCTGGGGCCAACGTCCTGACTTTC,CASSQDEPSGPTDSGANVLTF
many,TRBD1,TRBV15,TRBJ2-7,TGTGCCACCAGCGAGCCCGGGACAGGCTCCTACGAGCAGTACTTC,CATSEPGTGSYEQYF
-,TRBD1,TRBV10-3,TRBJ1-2,TGTGCCATCAGTACGGGACAGGGGCACGGTGACTATGGCTACACCTTC,CAISTGQGHGDYGYTF
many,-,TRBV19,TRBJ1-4,TGTGCCAGTAGTATTTCACGGGGAGAAAAACTGTTTTTT,CASSISRGEKLFF
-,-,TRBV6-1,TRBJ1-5,TGTGCCAGCAGCTCGTCACCGAATAGCAATCAGCCCCAGCATTTT,CASSSSPNSNQPQHF
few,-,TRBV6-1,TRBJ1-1,TGTGCCAGCAGTCGCCCGACAGCTTTGACTGAAGCTTTCTTT,CASSRPTALTEAFF
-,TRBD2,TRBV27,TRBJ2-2,TGTGCCAGCAGTCCTTGGACTAGCGGGGGGTACGGGGAGCTGTTTTTT,CASSPWTSGGYGELFF